A single sample gave rise to the 18 T cell receptor beta chains below, sequenced in a study of blood T cell repertoires in COVID-19. Method: immunoSEQ multiplex PCR; TCRdb's copy keeps in-frame clones and lacks some. The sample holds about 58,000 clones; around nine tenths are singletons and the top ten take 7% to 10%. Specimen: peripheral blood. The receptors derive from a woman aged 70 to 79 with active COVID-19.

The rearrangement links TRBV3-1 (or the pseudogene TRBV3-2) to TRBJ2-5, with TRBD2 as a possible D gene (6 bases). The CDR3 is made up of 16 amino acids. CDR1 and CDR2 from the germline V gene are LGHDT and YNNKEL (reference sequence). V was pared by 4 bases and J by 8 bases, with 23 bases between. CDR3: CASSLQTRPTSETQYF. Here the CDR3 DNA reads TGTGCCAGCAGCCTTCAGACTAGGCCTACGTCAGAAACCCAGTACTTC.

The rearrangement links TRBV5-6 to TRBJ1-1; a weak D match, TRBD1 (6 bases). Germline values: CDR1 SGHDT, CDR2 YYEEEE. The CDR3 runs to 13 residues. Trimming removed 3 bases from V and 1 base from J, with 7 bases in between. CDR3 in DNA: TGTGCCAGCAGCTGGGACACGAACACTGAAGCTTTCTTT. Its protein is CASSWDTNTEAFF.

This chain connects TRBV2 to TRBJ1-6; 9 bases line up with TRBD1. After removal of 6 bases from V and 6 bases from J, the junction contained 12 bases not matched to a gene. This CDR3 is built from 17 residues. Germline CDR1 and CDR2: SNHLY and FYNNEI. The CDR3 DNA reads as TGTGCCAGCAGGGGGGGACCCGGGACAGGGAGTAATTCACCCCTCCACTTT. As protein: CASRGGPGTGSNSPLHF. The full variable domain, with the rest looked up from reference TRBV2 and TRBJ1-6, is EPEVTQTPSHQVTQMGQEVILRCVPISNHLYFYWYRQILGQKVEFLVSFYNNEISEKSEIFDDQFSVERPDGSNFTLKIRSTKLEDSAMYFCASRGGPGTGSNSPLHFGNGTRLTVT.

The CDR3: CASSHQLAGGPSSYEQYF. The CDR3 DNA follows: TGCGCCAGCAGCCACCAACTAGCGGGAGGTCCTTCATCCTACGAGCAGTACTTC. This chain connects TRBV5-1 to TRBJ2-7; 12 bases fit TRBD2. Germline values: CDR1 SGHRS, CDR2 YFSETQ. The CDR3 has 18 residues. V was pared by 4 bases and J by 1 base, with 12 bases of the junction left unmatched.

This clone was detected once. The chain employs TRBV24-1 and TRBJ2-7; 12 bases are a match to TRBD2. The CDR3 totals 17 residues. The germline CDR1 and CDR2 sequences are KGHDR and SFDVKD. V dropped 0 bases and J dropped 7; count of bases not matched to a gene: 9. For the CDR3, the DNA is TGTGCCACCAGTGATTTGACTAGCGGGAGGACCATACTGGAGCAGTACTTC. It specifies CATSDLTSGRTILEQYF.

The chain combines TRBV18 with TRBJ1-5; D unclear. Looked up from germline, CDR1 is KGHSH and CDR2 is LQKENI. V lost 5 bases and J 0 bases, leaving 5 bases between the germline ends. This CDR3 contains 13 residues. In DNA form, the CDR3 reads TGTGCCAGCTCAACGGGTAGCAATCAGCCCCAGCATTTT. It is translated as CASSTGSNQPQHF.

The chain employs TRBV30 and TRBJ1-5; D unclear. The V and J ends lost 0 bases and 0 bases respectively, with 9 bases between them. The CDR3 runs 15 residues. Germline V gives CDR1 GTSNPN, CDR2 SVGIG (reference sequence). The CDR3: CAWSVREFSNQPQHF. The CDR3 nucleotides are TGTGCCTGGAGTGTACGGGAGTTTAGCAATCAGCCCCAGCATTTT.

This clone was observed once. The chain employs TRBV30 and TRBJ2-7, with TRBD2 matching 8 bases. The V and J ends lost 0 bases and 1 base, in that order; junction bases with no gene match: 5. This CDR3 has 15 amino acids. Germline assignment: CDR1 GTSNPN and CDR2 SVGIG (reference sequence). The CDR3 loop reads CAWSVRLAGSYEQYF. CDR3 nucleotides: TGTGCCTGGAGTGTAAGGCTAGCGGGTTCCTACGAGCAGTACTTC.

The J gene is TRBJ2-1, the V gene TRBV12-5; D gene ambiguous. Germline V gene sequence: CDR1 LGHNT, CDR2 FRNRAP. Between the trimmed V and J ends, which lost 4 bases and 0 bases, there was a span of 4 bases. CDR3 length: 13 residues. The CDR3 sequence is CASGSSSYNEQFF. DNA for the CDR3: TGTGCTAGTGGTTCTAGCTCCTACAATGAGCAGTTCTTC.

The J gene is TRBJ1-2, the V gene TRBV28, with a tentative D call TRBD1 (6 bases). Deletions cut 7 bases from V and 4 bases from J, with 25 bases between. This CDR3 has 17 amino acids. Germline V CDR1 and CDR2: MDHEN, SYDVKM. Written as DNA, the CDR3 is TGTGCCAGCACGTCGGACAGTAGAGCTAGCCTGGTCTATGGCTACACCTTC. Protein: CASTSDSRASLVYGYTF.

This clone was observed a single time. The gene calls are TRBV6-5 and TRBJ2-7, with 7 bases identical to TRBD2. Trimming cost V 2 bases and J 1 base; bases outside gene matches: 5. The CDR3 extends over 15 amino acids. CDR1 is MNHEY, CDR2 SVGAGI, per germline. CDR3 region: CASSYQTSFSYEQYF. The CDR3 DNA reads as TGTGCCAGCAGTTACCAGACTAGCTTTTCCTACGAGCAGTACTTC.

CDR3 loop: CASSFQPGNYGYTF. The CDR3 DNA follows: TGTGCCAGCAGCTTCCAACCCGGGAACTATGGCTACACCTTC. The chain is built from TRBV7-6 and TRBJ1-2, with unresolved D. This CDR3 spans 14 amino acids. Trimming stripped 3 bases from V and 2 bases from J, with 10 bases between. Germline CDR1 SGHVS, CDR2 FNYEAQ.

This clone has a single count. The genes are TRBV5-4 and TRBJ2-2, with 7 bases fitting TRBD1. Per germline, CDR1 SGHNT and CDR2 YYREEE (reference sequence). V shed 5 bases and J 6 bases; nucleotides not matched to a gene: 13. CDR3 length equals 16 residues. The CDR3 sequence is CASRPQGDMTPGELFF. DNA for the CDR3: TGTGCCAGCAGGCCGCAGGGGGATATGACCCCCGGGGAGCTGTTTTTT.

The chain carries TRBV4-1 and TRBJ1-4, with a weak D call TRBD1 (5 bases). This CDR3 is built from 18 residues. The V and J ends lost 0 bases and 5 bases respectively, with 19 bases between them. Germline V lookup: CDR1 MGHRA, CDR2 YSYEKL. This CDR3 is CASSQEPPLAGRNEKLFF. CDR3 DNA: TGCGCCAGCAGCCAAGAACCGCCCCTCGCAGGGAGGAATGAAAAACTGTTTTTT.

This clone was seen just once. The rearrangement uses TRBV5-1 and TRBJ2-2; D is unclear. Trimming took 1 base from V and 3 from J, leaving 10 bases between them. CDR1 and CDR2 from the germline V gene are SGHRS and YFSETQ. The CDR3 extends over 15 amino acids. CDR3 residues: CASSLYTTYTGELFF. The DNA of the CDR3 is TGCGCCAGCAGCTTGTACACCACCTACACCGGGGAGCTGTTTTTT. The full variable domain, with the rest looked up from reference TRBV5-1 and TRBJ2-2, is KAGVTQTPRYLIKTRGQQVTLSCSPISGHRSVSWYQQTPGQGLQFLFEYFSETQRNKGNFPGRFSGRQFSNSRSEMNVSTLELGDSALYLCASSLYTTYTGELFFGEGSRLTVL.

This chain joins TRBV19 and TRBJ1-5, with D unclear. The V end lost 5 bases, the J end lost 1 base, and 9 bases lay between the germline ends. Germline-derived CDR1 and CDR2 are LNHDA and SQIVND (reference sequence). The CDR3 totals 14 residues. CDR3: CASSVAGSNQPQHF. The CDR3 DNA sequence: TGTGCCAGTAGTGTTGCGGGGAGCAATCAGCCCCAGCATTTT.

The chain couples TRBV7-6 to TRBJ2-1; the match to TRBD1 covers 8 bases. There are 15 residues in the CDR3. The V gene's germline CDR1 is SGHVS and CDR2 FNYEAQ. The trim removed 5 bases at V and 1 base at J, leaving 4 bases unmatched. The CDR3, as DNA: TGTGCCAGCAGCCCGGGGGACAGGTCCTACAATGAGCAGTTCTTC. Translating gives CASSPGDRSYNEQFF.

Comments on this clone: Different DNA sequences within this sample yield the same CDR3. This rearrangement joins TRBV19 to TRBJ1-2; D gene ambiguous. This CDR3 spans 12 amino acids. The ends were cut back, 7 bases at V and 1 base at J, with 7 bases in the middle. Germline assignment: CDR1 LNHDA and CDR2 SQIVND (reference sequence). DNA for the CDR3: TGTGCCAGTATGTCCCATAACTATGGCTACACCTTC. Amino acids: CASMSHNYGYTF. The complete variable domain, with remaining parts taken from reference TRBV19 and TRBJ1-2, reads DGGITQSPKYLFRKEGQNVTLSCEQNLNHDAMYWYRQDPGQGLRLIYYSQIVNDFQKGDIAEGYSVSREKKESFPLTVTSAQKNPTAFYLCASMSHNYGYTFGSGTRLTVV.